This record looks at one T cell receptor (beta chain) sequence and its context. What it binds is unknown. The CDR3 totals 15 residues. With V trimmed by 6 bases and J by 5 bases, 7 bases remained unmatched. Germline CDR1 SGHAT, CDR2 FQDESV (reference sequence). This sample is drawn from a study of Graves' ophthalmopathy and Graves' hyperthyroidism. Study outcomes and limitations: The model's prediction of ophthalmopathy progression had 65% to 71% sensitivity and around 72% specificity. Ophthalmopathy cases were distinguished from stable hyperthyroidism by a 13-signature model, reaching over 85% sensitivity and roughly 81% specificity.

Someone took the PBMCs out of approximately 9.2 ml of fresh peripheral blood. Transcripts of RNA were the source for amplifying TCR beta CDR3 regions. HTBI primers were employed in first-round RT-PCR, then a second-round multiplex PCR followed. From the multiplex PCR reads, TCRdb called clonotypes with MiXCR, one entry per CDR3 protein. The sample holds about 640,000 distinct CDR3 sequences, roughly two fifths seen once. The chain is built from TRBV11-1 and TRBJ2-2; 9 positions match TRBD1. Sequencing was carried out using peripheral blood. The clonotype was recovered from an adult man with Graves' ophthalmopathy. This chain's CDR3 is CASSSGQGWTGELFF. The CDR3 coding sequence is TGTGCCAGCAGTTCTGGACAGGGGTGGACCGGGGAGCTGTTTTTT.